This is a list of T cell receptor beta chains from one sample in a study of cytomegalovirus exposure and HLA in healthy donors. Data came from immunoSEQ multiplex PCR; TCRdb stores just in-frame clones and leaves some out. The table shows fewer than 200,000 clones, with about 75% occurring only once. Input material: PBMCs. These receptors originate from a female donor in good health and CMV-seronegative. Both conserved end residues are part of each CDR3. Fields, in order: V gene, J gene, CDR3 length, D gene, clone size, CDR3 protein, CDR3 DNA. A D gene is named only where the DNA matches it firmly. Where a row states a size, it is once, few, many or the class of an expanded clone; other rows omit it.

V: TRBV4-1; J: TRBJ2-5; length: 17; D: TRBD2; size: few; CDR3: CASSQLWTSGFQETQYF; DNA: TGCGCCAGCAGCCAACTATGGACTAGCGGTTTCCAAGAGACCCAGTACTTC
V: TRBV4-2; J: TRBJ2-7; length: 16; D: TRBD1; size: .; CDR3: CASSQGFLGQGYEQYF; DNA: TGTGCCAGCAGCCAAGGATTTTTGGGACAGGGCTACGAGCAGTACTTC
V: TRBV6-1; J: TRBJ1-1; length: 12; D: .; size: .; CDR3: CASRTANTEAFF; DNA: TGTGCCAGCAGAACAGCGAACACTGAAGCTTTCTTT
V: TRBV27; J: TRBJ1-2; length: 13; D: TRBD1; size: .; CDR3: CASSIRTGGGYTF; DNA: TGTGCCAGCAGTATCCGGACAGGGGGCGGCTACACCTTC
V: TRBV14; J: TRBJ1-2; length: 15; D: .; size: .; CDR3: CASSQDLQGSYGYTF; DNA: TGTGCCAGCAGCCAAGATCTTCAGGGGAGCTATGGCTACACCTTC
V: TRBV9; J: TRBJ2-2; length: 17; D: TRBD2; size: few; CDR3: CASSVGSGRVNTGELFF; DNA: TGTGCCAGCAGCGTGGGTAGCGGGAGGGTTAACACCGGGGAGCTGTTTTTT
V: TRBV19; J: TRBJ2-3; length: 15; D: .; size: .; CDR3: CASSIVQARADTQYF; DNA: TGTGCCAGTAGTATAGTCCAAGCCAGGGCAGATACGCAGTATTTT
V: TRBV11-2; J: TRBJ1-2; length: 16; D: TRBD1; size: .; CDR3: CASSFVGQGSNYGYTF; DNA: TGTGCCAGCAGCTTCGTAGGACAGGGATCTAACTATGGCTACACCTTC
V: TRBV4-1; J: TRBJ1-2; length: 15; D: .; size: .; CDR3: CASSQDRGYNYGYTF; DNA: TGCGCCAGCAGCCAAGATCGGGGGTATAACTATGGCTACACCTTC
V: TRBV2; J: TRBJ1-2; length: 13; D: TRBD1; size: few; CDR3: CASSVGQGKGYTF; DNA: TGTGCCAGCAGTGTAGGACAGGGGAAGGGCTACACCTTC
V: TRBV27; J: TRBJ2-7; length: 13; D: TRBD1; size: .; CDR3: CASSSDRAGEQYF; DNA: TGTGCCAGCAGTTCCGACAGGGCGGGCGAGCAGTACTTC
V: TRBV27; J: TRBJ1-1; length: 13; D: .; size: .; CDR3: CASSLGALTEAFF; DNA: TGTGCCAGCAGTTTAGGGGCTCTAACTGAAGCTTTCTTT
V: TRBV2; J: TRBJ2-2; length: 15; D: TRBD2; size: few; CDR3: CASKPERGNTGELFF; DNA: TGTGCCAGCAAGCCCGAGCGGGGGAACACCGGGGAGCTGTTTTTT
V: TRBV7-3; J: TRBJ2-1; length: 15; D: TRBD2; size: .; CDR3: CASSLKISGRGEQFF; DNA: TGTGCCAGCAGCTTAAAAATTAGCGGGAGGGGTGAGCAGTTCTTC
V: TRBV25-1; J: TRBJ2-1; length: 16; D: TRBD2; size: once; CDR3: CASSEFGTSGSNEQFF; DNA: TGTGCCAGCAGTGAATTCGGGACTAGCGGGAGCAATGAGCAGTTCTTC
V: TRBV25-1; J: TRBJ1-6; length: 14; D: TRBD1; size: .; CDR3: CASSPTGADSPLHF; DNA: TGTGCCAGCAGCCCGACAGGGGCAGATTCACCCCTCCACTTT
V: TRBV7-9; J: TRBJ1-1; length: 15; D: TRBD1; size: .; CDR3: CASSPGQGLNTEAFF; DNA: TGTGCCAGCAGCCCAGGACAGGGCTTGAACACTGAAGCTTTCTTT
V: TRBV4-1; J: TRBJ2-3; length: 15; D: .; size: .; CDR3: CASSQVVSSAGGRIF; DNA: TGCGCCAGCAGCCAAGTTGTTTCGTCGGCAGGGGGGAGGATTTTT
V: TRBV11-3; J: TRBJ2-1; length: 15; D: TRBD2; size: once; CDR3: CASSPGAGEGNEQFF; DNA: TGTGCCAGCAGCCCGGGCGCGGGAGAAGGGAATGAGCAGTTCTTC
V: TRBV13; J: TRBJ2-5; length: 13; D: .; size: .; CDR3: CASSPGGQETQYF; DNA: TGTGCCAGCAGCCCCGGGGGCCAAGAGACCCAGTACTTC